The 21 T cell receptor beta chains in this list originate from one sample, sequenced in a study of OX40 agonist ivuxolimab in advanced cancers. Method: immunoSEQ multiplex PCR; TCRdb's copy keeps in-frame clones and lacks some. In the table there are about 79,000 clones, more than 90% of which are singletons. The source material was CD4+ or CD8+ T cells sorted from blood, sampled in a trial of the OX40 agonist ivuxolimab. The origin of the receptors is an adult with an advanced solid tumor such as melanoma, head and neck, liver or kidney cancer.

This clone appeared once. The genes are TRBV5-1 and TRBJ2-7, with 8 nucleotides matching TRBD1. Unmatched junction bases numbered 7, after V lost 3 bases and J lost 2 bases. Germline V CDR1 and CDR2: SGHRS, YFSETQ. CDR3 length: 15 residues. The chain's CDR3 is CASSSRQGTTYEQYF. CDR3 coding DNA: TGCGCCAGCAGCTCCCGACAGGGGACCACCTACGAGCAGTACTTC.

J is TRBJ1-5 and V is TRBV2, with TRBD1 matching 10 bases. V shed 7 bases and J 1 base; nucleotides not matched to a gene: 7. Germline lookup yields CDR1 SNHLY and CDR2 FYNNEI. This CDR3 contains 16 residues. This CDR3 is CASKGQGLLSNQPQHF. For the CDR3, the DNA is TGTGCCAGCAAGGGACAGGGGTTATTGAGCAATCAGCCCCAGCATTTT.

V and J are TRBV10-3 and TRBJ1-2, with D perhaps matching TRBD1 (6 bases). The CDR3 is 16 residues long. The V gene's germline CDR1 is ENHRY and CDR2 SYGVKD. Trimming stripped 6 bases from V and 2 bases from J, with 19 bases between. The CDR3 spells CAISAYNREGNYGYTF. CDR3 bases: TGTGCCATCAGCGCATATAACAGGGAAGGGAACTATGGCTACACCTTC.

The CDR3 sequence is CASSSTGLAEKDNEQFF. The CDR3 DNA is TGTGCCAGCAGTTCCACGGGACTAGCGGAGAAGGACAATGAGCAGTTCTTC. The chain uses TRBV28 and TRBJ2-1; TRBD2 aligns across 11 bases. Germline CDR1 MDHEN, CDR2 SYDVKM. The V gene end was trimmed by 4 bases and the J gene end by 5 bases; junction bases not matched to a gene: 10. The CDR3 is made up of 17 amino acids.

The chain carries TRBV5-1 and TRBJ2-1, with 13 bases that match TRBD2. V lost 0 bases and J lost 5; bases outside the gene matches: 2. The germline V gene has CDR1 SGHRS and CDR2 YFSETQ. The CDR3 runs 16 residues. CDR3 residues: CASSLAGTSGNNEQFF. In nucleotides, the CDR3 is TGCGCCAGCAGCTTGGCCGGGACTAGCGGGAACAATGAGCAGTTCTTC.

This chain joins TRBV11-1 and TRBJ2-3, with 10 nucleotides matching TRBD2. After removal of 5 bases from V and 14 bases from J, the junction contained 10 bases not matched to a gene. CDR3 length equals 13 residues. Germline CDR1 SGHAT, CDR2 FQDESV (reference sequence). This chain's CDR3 is CASSGPSGSSRYF. The CDR3 DNA reads TGTGCCAGCAGCGGCCCTAGCGGGAGTTCGCGGTATTTT.

This clone was counted a single time. The V gene is TRBV6-4, the J gene TRBJ1-2; D remains ambiguous. Germline V lookup: CDR1 MRHNA, CDR2 SNTAGT. The CDR3 is 12 amino acids. Trimming took off 2 bases at V and 13 bases at J, with 14 bases between the two ends. Here the CDR3 reads CASSDGTTSATF. The CDR3 coding sequence is TGTGCCAGCAGTGACGGAACCACCTCTGCCACCTTC.

The V gene is TRBV29-1, the J gene TRBJ2-1; 7 nucleotides match TRBD2. The CDR3 is 12 amino acids. Germline CDR1 is SQVTM and CDR2 is ANQGSEA. V shed 4 bases, J shed 9 bases, and the junction held 6 bases outside the gene matches. CDR3 region: CSVGGSVGEQFF. DNA for the CDR3: TGCAGCGTTGGCGGGAGCGTGGGTGAGCAGTTCTTC.

CDR3 nucleotide sequence: TGCGCCAGCAGCCAAACGGAAAACAGGGGGGGTTTCCACGAGCAGTACTTC. It is translated as CASSQTENRGGFHEQYF. The chain uses TRBV23-1 and TRBJ2-5; tentative D call: TRBD1 (8 bases). The J call may be in error: the DNA end matches TRBJ2-7 better. TRBV23-1 is an ORF, with its function uncertain. CDR3 length equals 17 residues.

This chain uses TRBV30 with TRBJ2-6; D may match TRBD1 or TRBD2 (6 bases each). Germline CDR1 and CDR2: GTSNPN and SVGIG (reference sequence). The CDR3 length is 16 residues. Trimming stripped 0 bases from V and 1 base from J, with 10 bases between. The CDR3 here is CAWSVRGRSGANVLTF. CDR3 coding DNA: TGTGCCTGGAGTGTTAGGGGGAGGTCTGGGGCCAACGTCCTGACTTTC.

The chain links TRBV6-5 to TRBJ2-7; 13 bases are a match to TRBD2. V trimming: 5 bases; J trimming: 8 bases; junction bases outside the gene matches: 6. The CDR3 length is 14 residues. Germline-derived CDR1 and CDR2 are MNHEY and SVGAGI. The chain's CDR3 is CASSRTSGSGQQYF. CDR3 bases: TGTGCCAGCAGTCGGACTAGCGGGAGCGGGCAGCAGTACTTC.

The V gene is TRBV12-5, the J gene TRBJ2-1; D not resolved. In germline, CDR1 is LGHNT, CDR2 FRNRAP. There are 17 residues in the CDR3. Trimming removed 0 bases from V and 2 bases from J, with 14 bases in between. The CDR3 DNA reads TGTGCTAGTGGTTTGGTACATTTCAGCAGAACCTACAATGAGCAGTTCTTC. This encodes CASGLVHFSRTYNEQFF.

The CDR3 DNA is TGTGCCAGTAGTATAGGGGGGATCGGGCCCTACAATGAGCAGTTCTTC. Its protein is CASSIGGIGPYNEQFF. The rearrangement uses TRBV19 and TRBJ2-1; D possibly matches TRBD1 or TRBD2 (5 bases each). The CDR3 has 16 residues. CDR1 LNHDA and CDR2 SQIVND come from the germline V gene (reference sequence). V was shortened by 1 base and J by 2 bases, with 12 bases between the two germline ends.

The chain couples TRBV7-9 to TRBJ1-3; D is undetermined. This CDR3 has 17 amino acids. Trimming removed 5 bases from V and 4 bases from J, with 21 bases in between. Germline-derived CDR1 and CDR2 are SEHNR and FQNEAQ (reference sequence). The CDR3 region has the DNA TGTGCCAGCAGCCCATCCCCAACGGGTGTAACGGGAAACACCATATATTTT. The encoded protein is CASSPSPTGVTGNTIYF.

The sample holds one count of this clone. The chain employs TRBV4-2 and TRBJ2-5; TRBD2 matches 9 bases. The germline V gene has CDR1 LGHNA and CDR2 YNFKEQ. After removal of 2 bases from V and 1 base from J, the junction contained 5 bases not matched to a gene. The CDR3 spans 16 residues. This CDR3 reads CASSQQTTSGQETQYF. CDR3 nucleotide sequence: TGTGCCAGCAGCCAACAAACGACTAGCGGCCAAGAGACCCAGTACTTC.

V and J are TRBV11-3 and TRBJ2-7, with D possibly being TRBD1 or TRBD2 (5 bases each). Deletions cut 5 bases from V and 2 bases from J, with 16 bases between. Germline V gene data show CDR1 as SGHNT and CDR2 as YENEEA. This CDR3 comprises 15 residues. CDR3 in amino acids: CASSQTATGPYEQYF. The CDR3 coding sequence is TGTGCCAGCAGCCAAACGGCCACGGGACCCTACGAGCAGTACTTC.

In the case of this clone: In the same sample, other DNA sequences code for this CDR3. This chain links TRBV27 with TRBJ2-7; D call uncertain. V lost 5 bases and J 2 bases, leaving 10 bases between the germline ends. The germline CDR1 and CDR2 sequences are MNHEY and SMNVEV (reference sequence). There are 13 residues in the CDR3. The CDR3 DNA reads TGTGCCAGCAGTCGTGGTGGAACCTACGAGCAGTACTTC. As protein: CASSRGGTYEQYF.

V gene TRBV29-1 combines with J gene TRBJ2-7, with a possible D match to TRBD2 (5 bases). Per the germline V gene, CDR1 is SQVTM and CDR2 is ANQGSEA. CDR3 size: 14 residues. V lost 4 bases and J 6 bases, leaving 19 bases between the germline ends. Here the CDR3 DNA reads TGCAGCGTTGGGACGGGTCCCGGGATAGGCGAGCAGTACTTC. This gives the protein CSVGTGPGIGEQYF.

V usage is TRBV28 and J usage is TRBJ1-5; D unclear. This CDR3 has 14 residues. V was trimmed by 3 bases and J by 6 bases, leaving 12 bases between them. Germline CDR1 MDHEN, CDR2 SYDVKM. CDR3 sequence (DNA): TGTGCCAGCAGTTTTAACGGGATAGGTCAGCCCCAGCATTTT. Translated: CASSFNGIGQPQHF.

The rearrangement uses TRBV5-4 and TRBJ2-5; D ambiguous. Trimming pared 2 bases from V and 3 bases from J, leaving 11 bases between. Germline lookup yields CDR1 SGHNT and CDR2 YYREEE (reference sequence). The CDR3 totals 14 residues. CDR3 loop: CASSFRLDEETQYF. The CDR3 DNA reads TGTGCCAGCAGCTTTCGTCTAGATGAAGAGACCCAGTACTTC.

The rearrangement links TRBV10-3 to TRBJ2-3; D ambiguous. Germline CDR1 reads ENHRY; CDR2 reads SYGVKD. Trimming took off 6 bases at V and 2 bases at J, with 3 bases between the two ends. This CDR3 is built from 11 residues. The CDR3 DNA follows: TGTGCCATCAGATTCACAGATACGCAGTATTTT. This sequence encodes CAIRFTDTQYF.